This T cell receptor beta chain was recovered during a study of blood T cells in healthy people across ages. Notes on the study in general: The fall in TCR beta diversity per million T cells was roughly linear with age.

Total RNA was extracted at no less than 5 micrograms per sample. A sample-barcoded 5' primer and a J-beta primer mix were used in a second PCR of roughly 7 to 11 cycles. Every individual sample yielded 2.5 million or more paired-end reads (each containing CDR3). TCRdb re-called the 5' RACE reads through MiXCR, storing one row per CDR3 protein. The sample has about 1.4 million distinct CDR3 sequences, roughly 60% seen once. Concerning this clonotype: Its antigen is undetermined. At one boundary the junction diverges from the germline segment, which might be a read error.

The TCR comes from a young man in good health. Specimen: blood.

CDR3 DNA sequence: TGTGCCGGCAGTTTATATCCAGGAGAGGGATACGAGCAGTACTTC. It specifies CAGSLYPGEGYEQYF. The chain employs TRBV27 and TRBJ2-4; D possibly corresponds to TRBD2 (5 bases). The J call may be faulty, since TRBJ2-7 better matches the DNA end. Germline V lookup: CDR1 MNHEY, CDR2 SMNVEV (reference sequence). This CDR3 contains 15 residues.